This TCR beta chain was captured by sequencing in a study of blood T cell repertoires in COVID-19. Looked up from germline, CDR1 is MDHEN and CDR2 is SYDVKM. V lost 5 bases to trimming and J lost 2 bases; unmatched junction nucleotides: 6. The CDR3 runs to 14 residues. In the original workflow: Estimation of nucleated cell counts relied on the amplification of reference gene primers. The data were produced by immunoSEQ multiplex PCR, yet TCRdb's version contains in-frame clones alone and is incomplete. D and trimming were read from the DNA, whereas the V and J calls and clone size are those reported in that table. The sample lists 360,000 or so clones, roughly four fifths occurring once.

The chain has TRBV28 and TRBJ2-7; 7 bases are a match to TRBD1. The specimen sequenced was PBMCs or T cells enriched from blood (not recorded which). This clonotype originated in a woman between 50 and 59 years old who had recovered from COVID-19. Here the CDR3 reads CASSGQAPTYEQYF. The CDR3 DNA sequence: TGTGCCAGCAGTGGACAGGCACCTACCTACGAGCAGTACTTC. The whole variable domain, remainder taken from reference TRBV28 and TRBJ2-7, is DVKVTQSSRYLVKRTGEKVFLECVQDMDHENMFWYRQDPGLGLRLIYFSYDVKMKEKGDIPEGYSVSREKKERFSLILESASTNQTSMYLCASSGQAPTYEQYFGPGTRLTVT.